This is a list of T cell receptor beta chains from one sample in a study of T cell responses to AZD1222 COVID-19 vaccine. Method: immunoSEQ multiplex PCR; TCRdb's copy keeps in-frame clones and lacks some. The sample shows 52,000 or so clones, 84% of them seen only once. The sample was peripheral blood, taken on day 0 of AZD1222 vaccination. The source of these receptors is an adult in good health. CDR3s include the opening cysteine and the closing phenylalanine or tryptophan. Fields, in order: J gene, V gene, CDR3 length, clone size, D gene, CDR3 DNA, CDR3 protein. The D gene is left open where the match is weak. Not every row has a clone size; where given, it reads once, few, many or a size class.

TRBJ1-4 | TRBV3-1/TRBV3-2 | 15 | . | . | TGTGCCAGCAGCCAAGGGTGGGGGGCTGATGAAAAACTGTTTTTT | CASSQGWGADEKLFF
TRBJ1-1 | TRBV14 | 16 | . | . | TGTGCCAGCAGCCCCCGACAGGTTTGGGCCGGCACTGAAGCTTTCTTT | CASSPRQVWAGTEAFF
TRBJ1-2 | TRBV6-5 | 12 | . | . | TGTGCCAGCAGTTTAAAGGGTGGCGGCTACACCTTC | CASSLKGGGYTF
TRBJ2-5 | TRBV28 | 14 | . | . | TGTGCCAGCAGTTCCGGACAGTTTGCTGAGACCCAGTACTTC | CASSSGQFAETQYF
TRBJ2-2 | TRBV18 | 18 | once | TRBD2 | TGTGCCAGCTCACCCGCAGGACTAGCGGGAGGGAGCACCGGGGAGCTGTTTTTT | CASSPAGLAGGSTGELFF
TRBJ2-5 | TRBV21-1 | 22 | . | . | TGTGCCAGCAGCAAAAAGAACCAACCCAAGGTCATGACAGGGGCGGTTGAGGAGACCCAGTACTTC | CASSKKNQPKVMTGAVEETQYF
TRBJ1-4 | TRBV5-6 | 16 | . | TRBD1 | TGTGCCAGCAGTAAGGACAGGGGCACCGGAAATGAAAAACTGTTTTTT | CASSKDRGTGNEKLFF
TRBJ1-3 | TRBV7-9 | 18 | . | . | TGTGCCAGCAGCTTTGGGGGACGACGGCGAATCTCTGGAAACACCATATATTTT | CASSFGGRRRISGNTIYF
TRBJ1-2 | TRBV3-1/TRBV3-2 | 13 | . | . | TGTGCCAGCAGCCAAGGAGGGGTCTATGGCTACACCTTC | CASSQGGVYGYTF
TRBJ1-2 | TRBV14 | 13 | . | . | TGTGCCAGCAGCCAAGCCAGAGGCGATGGCTACACCTTC | CASSQARGDGYTF
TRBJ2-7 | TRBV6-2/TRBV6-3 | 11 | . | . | TGTGCCAGCAGTTTCACTGGCGAGCAGTACTTC | CASSFTGEQYF
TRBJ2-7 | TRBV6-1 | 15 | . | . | TGTGCCAGCAGTGAAGCCCTACATAGCTCCTACGAGCAGTACTTC | CASSEALHSSYEQYF
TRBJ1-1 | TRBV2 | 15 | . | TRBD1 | TGTGCCAGCAGCGGACAGGGTTTGAGTCTCACTGAAGCTTTCTTT | CASSGQGLSLTEAFF
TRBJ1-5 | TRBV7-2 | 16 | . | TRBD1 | TGTGCCAGCAGCCTCGGACAGGGAGGGCGCAATCAGCCCCAGCATTTT | CASSLGQGGRNQPQHF
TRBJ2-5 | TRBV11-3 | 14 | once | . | TGTGCCAGCAGCTTAGTGGCCCGAGAAGAGACCCAGTACTTC | CASSLVAREETQYF
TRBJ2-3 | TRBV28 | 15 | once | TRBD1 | TGTGCCAGCAGCCGGGGGACAGGGGTTGGGGATACGCAGTATTTT | CASSRGTGVGDTQYF
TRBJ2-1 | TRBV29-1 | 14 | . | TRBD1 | TGCAGCGTTGCGGACAGGGGGAGCTACAATGAGCAGTTCTTC | CSVADRGSYNEQFF
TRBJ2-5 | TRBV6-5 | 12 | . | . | TGTGCCTGTGGTTGGGACCAAGAGACCCAGTACTTC | CACGWDQETQYF
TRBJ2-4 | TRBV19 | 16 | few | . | TGTGCCAGTAGTATAGTACCGTCGGAGGCCAAAAACATTCAGTACTTC | CASSIVPSEAKNIQYF
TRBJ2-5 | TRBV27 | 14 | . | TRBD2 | TGTGCCAGCAGTTTAGCGGGAGTCGGGGAGACCCAGTACTTC | CASSLAGVGETQYF
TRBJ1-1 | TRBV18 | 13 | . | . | TGTGCCAGCTCCCGCCGACAGGACTGGGGAGCTTTCTTT | CASSRRQDWGAFF
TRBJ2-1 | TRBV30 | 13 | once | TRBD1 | TGTGCCTCCCCGGGACAGTTCTACAATGAGCAGTTCTTC | CASPGQFYNEQFF
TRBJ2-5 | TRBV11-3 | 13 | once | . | TGTGCCAGCAGCTTTGACAGCCAAGAGACCCAGTACTTC | CASSFDSQETQYF
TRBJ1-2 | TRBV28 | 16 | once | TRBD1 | TGTGCCAGCAGGGGTACCGGGACAGGGGTTAACTATGGCTACACCTTC | CASRGTGTGVNYGYTF
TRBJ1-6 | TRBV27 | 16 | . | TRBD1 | TGTGCCAGCAGCCGAGACGGGACAGCCACCAATTCACCCCTCCACTTT | CASSRDGTATNSPLHF
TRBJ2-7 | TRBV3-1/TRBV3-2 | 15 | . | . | TGTGCCAGCAGCCAAGAGCCAGCGGAGATCTACGAGCAGTACTTC | CASSQEPAEIYEQYF
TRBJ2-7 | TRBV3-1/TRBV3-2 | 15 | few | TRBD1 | TGTGCCAGCAGCCAAGCGGGGGACAGGGCCTACGAGCAGTACTTC | CASSQAGDRAYEQYF
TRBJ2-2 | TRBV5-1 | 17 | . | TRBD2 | TGCGCCAGCAGCTTGAACGCTGCGGGAGGTGTAACCGGGGAGCTGTTTTTT | CASSLNAAGGVTGELFF
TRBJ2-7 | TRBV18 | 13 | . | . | TGTGCCAGCTGTCCGGGGCTTCCCTACGAGCAGTACTTC | CASCPGLPYEQYF
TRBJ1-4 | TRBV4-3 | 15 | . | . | TGCGCCAGCTCATACTCCGGGGGTGAGGGTGAAAAACTGTTTTTT | CASSYSGGEGEKLFF
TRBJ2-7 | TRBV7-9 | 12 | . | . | TGTGCCAGCAGCTTATATGGTCTTGGGCAGTACTTC | CASSLYGLGQYF
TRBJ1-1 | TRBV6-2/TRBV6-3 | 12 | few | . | TGTGCCAGCAGTTACTCGAAAGTCCATGCTTTCTTT | CASSYSKVHAFF
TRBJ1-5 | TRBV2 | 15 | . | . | TGTGCCAGCAGTACGGACCCCGCCTTCTATCAGCCCCAGCATTTT | CASSTDPAFYQPQHF
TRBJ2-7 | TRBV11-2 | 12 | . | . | TGTGCCAGCAGCTTAGGAGGCGGCGGGCCCCTATTC | CASSLGGGGPLF
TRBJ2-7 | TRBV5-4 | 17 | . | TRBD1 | TGTGCCAGCAGCTTGGGATTTTTAGGACAGGGCTCCTACGAGCAGTACTTC | CASSLGFLGQGSYEQYF
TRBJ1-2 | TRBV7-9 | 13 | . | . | TGTGCCAGCAGCACCGCTGGGGGGGTCGGCTACACCTTC | CASSTAGGVGYTF
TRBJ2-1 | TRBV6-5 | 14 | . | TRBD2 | TGTGCCAGCGCGCGCGGGAGCGGTTACAATGAGCAGTTCTTC | CASARGSGYNEQFF
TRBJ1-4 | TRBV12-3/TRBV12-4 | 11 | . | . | TGTGCCAGCAGATCGGATGAAAAACTGTTTTTT | CASRSDEKLFF
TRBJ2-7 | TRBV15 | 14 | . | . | TGTGCCACCAGCAGAGATCTTCAGGGGGGCGAGCAGTACTTC | CATSRDLQGGEQYF
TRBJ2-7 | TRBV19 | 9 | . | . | TGTGCCAGATGCAACGAGCAGTACTTC | CARCNEQYF
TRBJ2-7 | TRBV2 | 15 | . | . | TGTGCCAGCAGATCGTTCGACAGGAGCTCCTACGAGCAGTACTTC | CASRSFDRSSYEQYF
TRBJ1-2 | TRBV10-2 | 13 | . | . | TGCGCCAGCACACAAGGGGTCGGCTATGGCTACACCTTC | CASTQGVGYGYTF